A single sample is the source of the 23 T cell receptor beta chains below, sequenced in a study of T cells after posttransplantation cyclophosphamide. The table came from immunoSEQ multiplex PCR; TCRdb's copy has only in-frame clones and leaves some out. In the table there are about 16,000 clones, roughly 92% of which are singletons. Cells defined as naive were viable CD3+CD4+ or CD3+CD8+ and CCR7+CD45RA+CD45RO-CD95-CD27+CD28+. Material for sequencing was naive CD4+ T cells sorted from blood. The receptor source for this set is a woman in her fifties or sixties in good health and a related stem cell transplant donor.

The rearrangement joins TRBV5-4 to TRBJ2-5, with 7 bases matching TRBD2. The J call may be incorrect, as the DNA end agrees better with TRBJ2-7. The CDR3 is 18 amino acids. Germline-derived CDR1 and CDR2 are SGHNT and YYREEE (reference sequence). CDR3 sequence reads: CASSPSRSGDSSSYEQYF. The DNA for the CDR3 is TGTGCCAGCAGCCCCTCGAGGAGCGGGGATTCCAGCTCCTACGAGCAGTACTTC.

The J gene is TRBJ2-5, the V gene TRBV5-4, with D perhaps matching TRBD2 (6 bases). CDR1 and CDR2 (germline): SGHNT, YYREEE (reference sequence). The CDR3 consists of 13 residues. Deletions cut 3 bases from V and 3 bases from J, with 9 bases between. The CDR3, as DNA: TGTGCCAGCAGCTGGAGGGGAGAAGAGACCCAGTACTTC. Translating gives CASSWRGEETQYF.

DNA for the CDR3: TGTGCCTGGACCCGAGGGACAGCCTACGAGCAGTACTTC. It encodes CAWTRGTAYEQYF. This chain links TRBV30 with TRBJ2-7, with 7 bases lining up with TRBD1. This CDR3 comprises 13 residues. J was trimmed by 2 bases and V by 4 bases; bases with no gene match: 5. The V gene's germline CDR1 is GTSNPN and CDR2 SVGIG (reference sequence).

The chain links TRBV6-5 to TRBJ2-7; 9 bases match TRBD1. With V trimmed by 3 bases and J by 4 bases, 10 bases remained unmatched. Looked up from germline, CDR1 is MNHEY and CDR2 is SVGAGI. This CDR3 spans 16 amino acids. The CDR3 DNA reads TGTGCCAGCAGTTATAGGGGGACAGGGATTTCGTACGAGCAGTACTTC. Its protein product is CASSYRGTGISYEQYF.

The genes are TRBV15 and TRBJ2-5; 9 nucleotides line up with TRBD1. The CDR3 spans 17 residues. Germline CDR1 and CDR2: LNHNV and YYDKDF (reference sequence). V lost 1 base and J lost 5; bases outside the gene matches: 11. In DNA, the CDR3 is TGTGCCACCAGCAGAGCGCCTTCACAGGGGGCCTCGGAGACCCAGTACTTC. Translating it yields CATSRAPSQGASETQYF.

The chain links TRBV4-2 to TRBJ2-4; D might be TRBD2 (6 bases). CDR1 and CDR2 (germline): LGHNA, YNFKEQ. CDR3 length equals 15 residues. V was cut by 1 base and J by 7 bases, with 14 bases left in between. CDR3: CASSQGRAGRNIQYF. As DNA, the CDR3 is TGTGCCAGCAGCCAAGGGAGGGCCGGAAGGAACATTCAGTACTTC.

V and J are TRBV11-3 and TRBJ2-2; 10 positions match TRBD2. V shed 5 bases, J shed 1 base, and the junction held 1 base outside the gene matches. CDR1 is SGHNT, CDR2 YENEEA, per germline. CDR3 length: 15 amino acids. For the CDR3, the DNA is TGTGCCAGCAGCCTAGCGGGAGTGAACACCGGGGAGCTGTTTTTT. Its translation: CASSLAGVNTGELFF.

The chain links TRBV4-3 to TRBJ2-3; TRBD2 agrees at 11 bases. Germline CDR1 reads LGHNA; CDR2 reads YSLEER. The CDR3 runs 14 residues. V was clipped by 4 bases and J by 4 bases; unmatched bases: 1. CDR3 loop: CASSRSGRADTQYF. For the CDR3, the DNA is TGCGCCAGCAGCCGTAGCGGGAGGGCAGATACGCAGTATTTT.

Written as DNA, the CDR3 is TGCGCCAGTGGACTAGCGCGCACAGATACGCAGTATTTT. This encodes CASGLARTDTQYF. This chain links TRBV4-3 with TRBJ2-3; 9 nucleotides align to TRBD2. Germline trimming cut 9 bases from V and 1 base from J; bases unmatched to any gene: 2. CDR1 and CDR2 (germline): LGHNA, YSLEER. The CDR3 loop spans 13 amino acids.

CDR3 bases: TGTGCCAGCAGCTTTTCGGAGCATAGGACCCAGTACTTC. Translation gives CASSFSEHRTQYF. The chain recombines TRBV7-2 with TRBJ2-5, with no clear D. The CDR3 has 13 residues. Germline-derived CDR1 and CDR2 are SGHTA and FQGNSA. Trimming removed 3 bases from V and 7 bases from J, with 12 bases in between.

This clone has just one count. CDR3 amino acids: CASSPRDRGTGELFF. CDR3 coding DNA: TGTGCCAGCAGCCCACGGGACAGGGGAACCGGGGAGCTGTTTTTT. The V gene is TRBV13, the J gene TRBJ2-2; 10 nucleotides match TRBD1. V was pared by 5 bases and J by 5 bases, with 5 bases of the junction left unmatched. This CDR3 is 15 amino acids long. Germline V gene data show CDR1 as PRHDT and CDR2 as FYEKMQ (reference sequence). Full variable domain (remainder filled in from reference TRBV13 and TRBJ2-2): AAGVIQSPRHLIKEKRETATLKCYPIPRHDTVYWYQQGPGQDPQFLISFYEKMQSDKGSIPDRFSAQQFSDYHSELNMSSLELGDSALYFCASSPRDRGTGELFFGEGSRLTVL.

The CDR3 spells CASTWSGQGAEQYF. CDR3 sequence (DNA): TGCGCCAGCACCTGGTCGGGACAGGGGGCCGAGCAGTACTTC. V and J are TRBV10-2 and TRBJ2-7, with 12 positions matching TRBD1. The germline V gene has CDR1 WSHSY and CDR2 SAAADI. Trimming at V came to 7 bases and at J to 6 bases, leaving 7 bases not matched to a gene. There are 14 residues in the CDR3.

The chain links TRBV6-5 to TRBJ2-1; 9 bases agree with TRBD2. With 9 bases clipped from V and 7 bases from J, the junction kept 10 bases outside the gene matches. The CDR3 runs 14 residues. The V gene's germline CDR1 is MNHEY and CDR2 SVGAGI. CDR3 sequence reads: CASRLQLAGNEQFF. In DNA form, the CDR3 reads TGTGCCAGTCGACTTCAGCTAGCGGGAAATGAGCAGTTCTTC.

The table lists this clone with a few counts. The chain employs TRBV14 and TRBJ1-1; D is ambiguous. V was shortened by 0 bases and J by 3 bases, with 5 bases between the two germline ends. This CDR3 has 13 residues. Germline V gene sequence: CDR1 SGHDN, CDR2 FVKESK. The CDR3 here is CASSQESDTEAFF. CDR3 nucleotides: TGTGCCAGCAGCCAAGAATCCGACACTGAAGCTTTCTTT.

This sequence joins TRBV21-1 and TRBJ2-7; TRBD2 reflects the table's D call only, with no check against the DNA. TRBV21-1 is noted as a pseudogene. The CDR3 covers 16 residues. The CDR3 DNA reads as TGTGCCAGCACGGCGGGGGGAAGTAAGGTAATCTACGAGCAGTACTTC. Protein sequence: CASTAGGSKVIYEQYF.

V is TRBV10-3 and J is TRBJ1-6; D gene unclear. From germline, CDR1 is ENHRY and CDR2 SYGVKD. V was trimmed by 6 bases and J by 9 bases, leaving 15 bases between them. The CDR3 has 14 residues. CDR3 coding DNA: TGTGCCATCAGGAACGACACGGCCGGTTCACCCCTCCACTTT. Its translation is CAIRNDTAGSPLHF.

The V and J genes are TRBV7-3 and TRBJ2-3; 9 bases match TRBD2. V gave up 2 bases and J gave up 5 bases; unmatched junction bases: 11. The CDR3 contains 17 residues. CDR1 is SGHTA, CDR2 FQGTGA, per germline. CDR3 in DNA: TGTGCCAGCAGCTTAGCACGCGGGAGGGCCCGGGGAGATACGCAGTATTTT. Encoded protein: CASSLARGRARGDTQYF.

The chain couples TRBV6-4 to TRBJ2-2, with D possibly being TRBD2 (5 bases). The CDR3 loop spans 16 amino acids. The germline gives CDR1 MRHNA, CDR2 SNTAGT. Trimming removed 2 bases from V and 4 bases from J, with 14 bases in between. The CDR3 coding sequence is TGTGCCAGCAGTGACGTAGCGCGGAGTGCCACCGGGGAGCTGTTTTTT. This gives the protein CASSDVARSATGELFF.

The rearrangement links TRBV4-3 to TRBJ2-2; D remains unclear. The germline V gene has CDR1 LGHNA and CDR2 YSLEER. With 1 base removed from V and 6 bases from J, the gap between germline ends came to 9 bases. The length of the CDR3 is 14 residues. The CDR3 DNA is TGCGCCAGCAGCCAAGTCGGGTTCCCCGGGGAGCTGTTTTTT. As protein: CASSQVGFPGELFF.

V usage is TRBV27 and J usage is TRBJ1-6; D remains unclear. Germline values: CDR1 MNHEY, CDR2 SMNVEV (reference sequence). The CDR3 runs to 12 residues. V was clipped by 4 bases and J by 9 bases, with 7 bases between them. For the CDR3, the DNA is TGTGCCAGCAGTTGGCGGGGTTCACCCCTCCACTTT. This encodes CASSWRGSPLHF.

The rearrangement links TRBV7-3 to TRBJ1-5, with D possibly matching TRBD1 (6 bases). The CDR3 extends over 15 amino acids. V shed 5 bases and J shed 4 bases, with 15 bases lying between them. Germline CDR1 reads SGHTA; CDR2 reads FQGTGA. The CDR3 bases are TGTGCCAGCAGCCCCGGGACACTCCTTAATCAGCCCCAGCATTTT. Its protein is CASSPGTLLNQPQHF.

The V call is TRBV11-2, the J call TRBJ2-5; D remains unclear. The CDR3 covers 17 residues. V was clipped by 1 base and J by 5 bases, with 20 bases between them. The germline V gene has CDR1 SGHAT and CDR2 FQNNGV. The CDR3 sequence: CASSLGANGVFRETQYF. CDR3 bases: TGTGCCAGCAGCTTAGGGGCTAATGGCGTATTCCGTGAGACCCAGTACTTC. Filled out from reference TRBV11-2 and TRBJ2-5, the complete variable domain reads EAGVAQSPRYKIIEKRQSVAFWCNPISGHATLYWYQQILGQGPKLLIQFQNNGVVDDSQLPKDRFSAERLKGVDSTLKIQPAKLEDSAVYLCASSLGANGVFRETQYFGPGTRLLVL.

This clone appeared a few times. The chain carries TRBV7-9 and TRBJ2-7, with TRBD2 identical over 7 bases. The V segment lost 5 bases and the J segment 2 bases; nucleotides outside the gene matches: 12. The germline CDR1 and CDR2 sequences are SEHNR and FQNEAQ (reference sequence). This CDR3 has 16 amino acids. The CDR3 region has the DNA TGTGCCAGCAGCCCTAGACCTCTAGCGGTCACCTACGAGCAGTACTTC. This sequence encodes CASSPRPLAVTYEQYF.